The sample holds many counts of the clone carrying this T cell receptor beta chain. Primed by a sample-barcoded 5' primer and a J-beta primer mix, a second PCR proceeded for roughly 6 to 12 cycles. TCRdb used MiXCR to reprocess the 5' RACE reads, holding one entry per CDR3 protein. Altogether around 900,000 distinct CDR3 sequences are present, under 30% being singletons, with the ten largest covering 15% to 20%. This specimen comes from a study of blood T cells in healthy people across ages. The source material was blood. This receptor was taken from a woman of 80 years or more in good health.

In nucleotides, the CDR3 is TGTGCCAGCAGTTTCACTGGGGGGAGAGATACGCAGTATTTT. Translated, it gives CASSFTGGRDTQYF. V usage is TRBV6-6 and J usage is TRBJ2-3; tentatively, D is TRBD2 (6 bases). The CDR3 totals 14 residues. Between the trimmed V and J ends, which lost 4 bases and 5 bases, there was a span of 13 bases. The V gene's germline CDR1 is MNHNY and CDR2 SVGAGI (reference sequence).